A selection of T cell receptor beta chains follows, all from one sample in a study of cytomegalovirus exposure and HLA in healthy donors. Sequencing used immunoSEQ multiplex PCR; TCRdb keeps in-frame clones, though not all of them. The table records 200,000 to 250,000 clones, approximately 82% of them present only once. Sequencing was done on a sample of PBMCs. Every receptor here comes from an older woman in good health and CMV-seropositive. Both conserved end residues are part of each CDR3. The order of the fields is V gene, CDR3 protein.

V: TRBV27; CDR3: CASSSQQTNFEKLFF
V: TRBV2; CDR3: CASSGLRTSGRAREQFF
V: TRBV27; CDR3: CASSFGRAGQPQHF
V: TRBV27; CDR3: CASSSSLNSGNTIYF
V: TRBV7-9; CDR3: CASSRGQAEKLFF
V: TRBV6-1; CDR3: CATAGERGEKLFF
V: TRBV7-9; CDR3: CASSKSGTNGGELFF
V: TRBV5-1; CDR3: CASSFGGEGTEAFF
V: TRBV10-3; CDR3: CAINGGDSPLHF
V: TRBV7-9; CDR3: CASSSLDTEAFF
V: TRBV7-3; CDR3: CATGLAGTGELFF
V: TRBV9; CDR3: CASSDRDSPTDTQYF
V: TRBV6-5; CDR3: CASSLRGDYEQYF
V: TRBV6-1; CDR3: CASGWGQETQYF
V: TRBV10-3; CDR3: CATGAAGADTQYF
V: TRBV5-1; CDR3: CASSSNSGTRAVSGDYTF
V: TRBV29-1; CDR3: CSVERDYGYTF
V: TRBV7-3; CDR3: CASSPTAGALGYTF
V: TRBV6-4; CDR3: CAREGRTEAFF
V: TRBV6-1; CDR3: CASSDWAGSYQPQHF
V: TRBV7-3; CDR3: CASSSGLAAGELFF
V: TRBV6-4; CDR3: CASSDGTTRNEQFF
V: TRBV10-2; CDR3: CASSESLPSGGKLFF
V: TRBV7-2; CDR3: CASSLPGSYEQYF
V: TRBV6-1; CDR3: CASSKVAGGLEEQFF
V: TRBV27; CDR3: CASSFSGGSYEQYF
V: TRBV11-3; CDR3: CASSLTEGNTQYF
V: TRBV2; CDR3: CASSSNRGETEAFF
V: TRBV28; CDR3: CASRGAGSSSYEQYF
V: TRBV6-6; CDR3: CASSYPTGKETQYF
V: TRBV7-6; CDR3: CASSPPGSSNEKLFF
V: TRBV19; CDR3: CASSRAILQPQHF
V: TRBV29-1; CDR3: CSVVGGSSYNEQFF
V: TRBV9; CDR3: CASSDTGANVLTF
V: TRBV27; CDR3: CASSLAGRLNEQFF
V: TRBV20-1; CDR3: CSAPAGYEQYF
V: TRBV6-1; CDR3: CASSDSGGSQPQHF